This entry features one TCR beta chain sequence. What it binds is not known. A multiplex PCR was run with 60 Vbeta primers and 13 Jbeta primers. Assay: immunoSEQ multiplex PCR; the TCRdb copy retains only in-frame clones and omits some. The listing contains approximately 130,000 clones. There are 14 residues in the CDR3. Trimming took 0 bases from V and 8 from J, leaving 13 bases between them. Per the germline V gene, CDR1 is MNHEY and CDR2 is SVGAGI. This specimen belongs to a study of cytomegalovirus exposure and HLA in healthy donors. Points from the study as a whole: Highest at DRB1 and lowest at HLA-C, TCR association rates differed among HLA loci in a later analysis. Most subjects had HLA-A and HLA-B alleles reportedly predicted accurately by TCR beta sequences. Analysis performed later showed TCR beta chains linked to HLA being more clonally expanded than equally common others. As was reported, the classifier diagnosed cytomegalovirus status with high specificity and sensitivity.

This chain uses TRBV6-5 with TRBJ1-2, with D perhaps TRBD1 (5 bases). The clonotype comes from a woman aged 55-75 years in good health and CMV-seronegative. The sample was PBMCs. CDR3 nucleotide sequence: TGTGCCAGCAGTTACTCCATTGGGGGGAAAGGCTACACCTTC. Its translation is CASSYSIGGKGYTF.